This T cell receptor beta chain was captured by sequencing in a study of CD8+ T cells in alopecia areata. The V and J ends lost 7 bases and 4 bases respectively, with 19 bases between them. The CDR3 is 15 residues long. Per germline, CDR1 SQVTM and CDR2 ANQGSEA. The treatment: oral pan-JAK inhibitor, 5-10 mg twice daily. Alopecia areata patients provided lesional scalp punch biopsies and peripheral blood, both collected for the study. RNA was extracted and reverse transcribed into cDNA as the sequencing template. The data were produced by immunoSEQ multiplex PCR, yet TCRdb's version contains in-frame clones alone and is incomplete. The data show 150,000 to 250,000 clones, 55% to 70% seen once.

The TCR was taken from a human donor with alopecia areata. The sample here was CD4+ T cells sorted from blood, taken at week 4, from a patient treated with tofacitinib. The chain uses TRBV29-1 and TRBJ1-4; D is ambiguous. CDR3 coding DNA: TGCAGCGCCCGCTCACATACAGTGGGTAATGAAAAACTGTTTTTT. It yields the protein CSARSHTVGNEKLFF.